These 17 T cell receptor beta chains share one sample of origin, sequenced in a study of T-cell memory formation after mild COVID-19. TCRdb redid the calling of the 5' RACE reads with MiXCR, one entry per CDR3 protein. In the table there are fewer than 140,000 distinct CDR3 sequences, around 12% of which are singletons. Sequences were obtained from PBMCs or a T cell subset sorted from them (not recorded which). The receptor source for this set is an adult woman who had mild COVID-19 (a few samples of this study predate the infection). Cell type and time point are not known.

Ten or more counts support this clonotype. The J gene is TRBJ2-7, the V gene TRBV15; the match to TRBD1 covers 8 bases. Trimming at V came to 3 bases and at J to 5 bases, leaving 9 bases not matched to a gene. Per the germline V gene, CDR1 is LNHNV and CDR2 is YYDKDF (reference sequence). This CDR3 has 15 amino acids. The CDR3 sequence is CATSRPRTGNHEQYF. As DNA, the CDR3 is TGTGCCACCAGCAGGCCCCGGACAGGGAACCACGAGCAGTACTTC.

The chain uses TRBV7-9 and TRBJ2-2; D is undetermined. Germline CDR1 SEHNR, CDR2 FQNEAQ (reference sequence). V was cut by 1 base and J by 4 bases, with 16 bases left in between. The CDR3 spans 17 residues. CDR3 in amino acids: CASSLEGRLRGTGELFF. The CDR3 DNA sequence: TGTGCCAGCAGCTTAGAGGGCCGGCTCCGCGGCACCGGGGAGCTGTTTTTT.

This clonotype showed up many times. This chain connects TRBV7-9 to TRBJ2-5; D call uncertain. With 2 bases removed from V and 2 bases from J, the gap between germline ends came to 9 bases. This CDR3 comprises 14 residues. Germline assignment: CDR1 SEHNR and CDR2 FQNEAQ (reference sequence). The CDR3 DNA reads TGTGCCAGCAGCTTATCGGGCTTACAAGAGACCCAGTACTTC. Translated, it gives CASSLSGLQETQYF.

The chain employs TRBV5-1 and TRBJ2-3; 11 bases map to TRBD2. Trimming at V came to 0 bases and at J to 2 bases, leaving 11 bases not matched to a gene. This CDR3 region has 19 residues. CDR1 and CDR2 (germline): SGHRS, YFSETQ. The CDR3 spells CASSLVGLAGGSLTDTQYF. CDR3 DNA sequence: TGCGCCAGCAGCTTGGTAGGGCTAGCGGGGGGTTCACTCACAGATACGCAGTATTTT.

This clonotype was detected a few times. This rearrangement joins TRBV4-1 to TRBJ2-2, with TRBD1 as a possible D gene (7 bases). The CDR3 spans 14 residues. CDR1 is MGHRA and CDR2 is YSYEKL in the germline V gene. Deletions cut 6 bases from V and 5 bases from J, with 13 bases between. The CDR3 DNA sequence: TGCGCCAGCAGGGTTGCAGGGGGGACCGGGGAGCTGTTTTTT. Protein product: CASRVAGGTGELFF.

This clonotype has more than one count but fewer than ten. This rearrangement joins TRBV4-2 to TRBJ1-1; 7 nucleotides agree with TRBD1. Germline V gene sequence: CDR1 LGHNA, CDR2 YNFKEQ. The CDR3 extends over 17 amino acids. Trimming removed 3 bases from V and 3 bases from J; junction bases left unmatched: 13. CDR3 DNA sequence: TGTGCCAGCAGCCAGGCCACAGGGGCCGGATCGTACACTGAAGCTTTCTTT. This translates into CASSQATGAGSYTEAFF.

The CDR3 DNA sequence: TGCGCCAGCAGTCAATACAGGGAAAATGAGCAGTTCTTC. Amino acid sequence: CASSQYRENEQFF. The genes are TRBV23-1 and TRBJ2-1; D possibly corresponds to TRBD1 (6 bases). TRBV23-1 is noted as an ORF with a role that remains uncertain. V was clipped by 1 base and J by 7 bases, with 8 bases between them. This CDR3 comprises 13 residues.

This clonotype was detected a few times. The V call is TRBV7-6, the J call TRBJ2-1; 7 nucleotides line up with TRBD2. Germline CDR1 and CDR2: SGHVS and FNYEAQ. The CDR3 is made up of 17 amino acids. V lost 6 bases and J lost 8; bases outside the gene matches: 19. The CDR3 nucleotides are TGTGCCAGCAGTAGGACGGGGGAGGGCCTCCGTACCGATGAGCAGTTCTTC. It codes for CASSRTGEGLRTDEQFF. Full variable domain (rest looked up from reference TRBV7-6 and TRBJ2-1): GAGVSQSPRYKVTKRGQDVALRCDPISGHVSLYWYRQALGQGPEFLTYFNYEAQQDKSGLPNDRFSAERPEGSISTLTIQRTEQRDSAMYRCASSRTGEGLRTDEQFFGPGTRLTVL.

This clonotype has more than one count but fewer than ten. The genes are TRBV12-3 or TRBV12-4 and TRBJ1-1, with a tentative D call TRBD1 (5 bases). This CDR3 contains 10 residues. The ends were cut back, 6 bases at V and 8 bases at J, with 7 bases in the middle. The CDR3 DNA follows: TGTGCCAGCAGGGGGCCCGAAGCTTTCTTT. As protein: CASRGPEAFF.

This clonotype was detected a few times. This chain connects TRBV2 to TRBJ2-3; 7 bases map to TRBD2. This CDR3 spans 16 amino acids. The ends lost 1 base at V and 3 bases at J; junction bases unmatched: 7. Germline V gene sequence: CDR1 SNHLY, CDR2 FYNNEI. Here the CDR3 reads CASSEESGVGTDTQYF. CDR3 coding DNA: TGTGCCAGCAGTGAAGAGAGCGGGGTAGGAACAGATACGCAGTATTTT. Full variable domain (rest looked up from reference TRBV2 and TRBJ2-3): EPEVTQTPSHQVTQMGQEVILRCVPISNHLYFYWYRQILGQKVEFLVSFYNNEISEKSEIFDDQFSVERPDGSNFTLKIRSTKLEDSAMYFCASSEESGVGTDTQYFGPGTRLTVL.

This clonotype was seen ten or more times. The rearrangement joins TRBV12-3 or TRBV12-4 to TRBJ2-3; 8 bases align to TRBD1. V lost 6 bases, J lost 1 base, and 3 bases stayed unmatched. This CDR3 comprises 14 residues. The chain's CDR3 is CASSPTGGTDTQYF. CDR3 bases: TGTGCCAGCAGCCCGACAGGGGGCACAGATACGCAGTATTTT.

This clonotype was counted once. This sequence joins TRBV20-1 and TRBJ2-3; 11 bases are shared with TRBD2. Germline CDR1 is DFQATT and CDR2 is SNEGSKA (reference sequence). The CDR3 contains 15 residues. V dropped 0 bases and J dropped 6; count of bases not matched to a gene: 5. DNA of the CDR3: TGCAGTGCTAGAGATCCGACTAGCGGGGCGGATACGCAGTATTTT. This codes for CSARDPTSGADTQYF.

This clonotype was counted at least ten times. The chain employs TRBV29-1 and TRBJ2-7; D gene unclear. V lost 1 base and J lost 0, with 13 bases in between. This CDR3 region has 15 residues. Per germline, CDR1 SQVTM and CDR2 ANQGSEA. CDR3 loop: CSVEVPRVSSYEQYF. The CDR3 region has the DNA TGCAGCGTTGAAGTTCCTCGCGTCAGCTCCTACGAGCAGTACTTC.

The J gene is TRBJ1-2, the V gene TRBV18; no definite D call. V lost 3 bases, J lost 1 base, and 12 bases lay in between. The CDR3 is made up of 15 amino acids. CDR1 and CDR2 (germline): KGHSH, LQKENI. CDR3 residues: CASSPETTHNYGYTF. CDR3 in DNA: TGTGCCAGCTCACCGGAGACAACTCATAACTATGGCTACACCTTC. The whole variable domain, filled in from reference TRBV18 and TRBJ1-2, reads NAGVMQNPRHLVRRRGQEARLRCSPMKGHSHVYWYRQLPEEGLKFMVYLQKENIIDESGMPKERFSAEFPKEGPSILRIQQVVRGDSAAYFCASSPETTHNYGYTFGSGTRLTVV.

The chain recombines TRBV29-1 with TRBJ2-3; a weak D match, TRBD1 (5 bases). V lost 5 bases to trimming and J lost 5 bases, with 11 bases between them. Germline V CDR1 and CDR2: SQVTM, ANQGSEA. The CDR3 runs to 12 residues. The CDR3 loop reads CSVFLGVDTQYF. The CDR3 coding sequence is TGCAGCGTTTTCTTAGGGGTAGATACGCAGTATTTT.

CDR3 DNA sequence: TGTGCCAGCAGTTCCGGAGGCCTCTATGGCTACACCTTC. Residues: CASSSGGLYGYTF. V usage is TRBV27 and J usage is TRBJ1-2; no reliable D call. The V gene lost 4 bases and the J gene lost 4 bases, with 10 bases spanning the gap. Germline loops: CDR1 MNHEY, CDR2 SMNVEV (reference sequence). This CDR3 is built from 13 residues.

In its sample, this clonotype was seen many times. V is TRBV12-3 or TRBV12-4 and J is TRBJ1-5; a weak D match, TRBD1 (6 bases). The CDR3 consists of 15 residues. Trimming took off 6 bases at V and 8 bases at J, with 20 bases between the two ends. The CDR3 region is CASRYPGQQGKPQHF. CDR3 sequence (DNA): TGTGCCAGCAGGTATCCGGGACAACAGGGAAAGCCCCAGCATTTT.